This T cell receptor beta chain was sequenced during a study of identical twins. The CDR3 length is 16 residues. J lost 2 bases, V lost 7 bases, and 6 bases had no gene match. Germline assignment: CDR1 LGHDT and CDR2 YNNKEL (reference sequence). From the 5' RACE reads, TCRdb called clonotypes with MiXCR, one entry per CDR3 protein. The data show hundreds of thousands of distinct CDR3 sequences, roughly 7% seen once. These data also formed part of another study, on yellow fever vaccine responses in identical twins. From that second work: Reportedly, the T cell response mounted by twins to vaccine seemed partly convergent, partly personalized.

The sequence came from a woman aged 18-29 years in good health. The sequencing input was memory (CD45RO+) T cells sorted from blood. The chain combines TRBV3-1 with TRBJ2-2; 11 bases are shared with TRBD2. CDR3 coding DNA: TGTGCCAGCACCCCCCTAGCGGGGGGCAACACCGGGGAGCTGTTTTTT. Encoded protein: CASTPLAGGNTGELFF. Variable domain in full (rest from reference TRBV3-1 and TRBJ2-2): DTAVSQTPKYLVTQMGNDKSIKCEQNLGHDTMYWYKQDSKKFLKIMFSYNNKELIINETVPNRFSPKSPDKAHLNLHINSLELGDSAVYFCASTPLAGGNTGELFFGEGSRLTVL.